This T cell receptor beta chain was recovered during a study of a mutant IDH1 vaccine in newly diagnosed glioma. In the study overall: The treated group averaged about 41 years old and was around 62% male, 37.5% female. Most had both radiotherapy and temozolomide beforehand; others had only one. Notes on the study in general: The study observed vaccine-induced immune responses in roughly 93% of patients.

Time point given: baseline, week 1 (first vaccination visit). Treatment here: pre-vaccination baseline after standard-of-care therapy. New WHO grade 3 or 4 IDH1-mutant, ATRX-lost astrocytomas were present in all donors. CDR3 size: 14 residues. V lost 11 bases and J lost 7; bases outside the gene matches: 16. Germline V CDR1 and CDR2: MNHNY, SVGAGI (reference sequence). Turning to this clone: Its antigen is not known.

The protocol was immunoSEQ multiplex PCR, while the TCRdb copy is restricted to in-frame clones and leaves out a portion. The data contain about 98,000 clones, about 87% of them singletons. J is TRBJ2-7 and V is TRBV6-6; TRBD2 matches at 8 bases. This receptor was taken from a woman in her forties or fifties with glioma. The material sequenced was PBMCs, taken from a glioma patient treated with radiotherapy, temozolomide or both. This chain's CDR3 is CAGGAGGSSREQYF. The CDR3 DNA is TGTGCCGGGGGCGCGGGAGGTTCCTCGCGGGAGCAGTACTTC.